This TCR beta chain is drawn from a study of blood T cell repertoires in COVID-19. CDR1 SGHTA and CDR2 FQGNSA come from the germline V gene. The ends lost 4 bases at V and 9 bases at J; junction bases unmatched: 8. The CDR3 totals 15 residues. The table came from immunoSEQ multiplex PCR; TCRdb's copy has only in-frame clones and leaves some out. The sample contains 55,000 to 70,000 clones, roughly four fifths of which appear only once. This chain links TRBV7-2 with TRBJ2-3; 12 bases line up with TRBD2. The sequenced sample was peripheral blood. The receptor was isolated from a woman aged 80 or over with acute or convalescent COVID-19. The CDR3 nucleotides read TGTGCCAGCAGCTCTCTAGCGGGGGGGCCCCGGACGCAGTATTTT. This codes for CASSSLAGGPRTQYF.